This T cell receptor beta chain was captured in a study of T-cell reconstitution after alpha-beta-depleted transplantation in children. This clonotype was counted a single time. The antigen remains unidentified. V was pared by 5 bases and J by 0 bases, with 4 bases of the junction left unmatched. The CDR3 spans 15 residues. Preparation of the TCRbeta library was carried out with unique molecular identifiers. TCRdb analysed the PCR reads with MiXCR anew, one entry per CDR3 protein. The table has just over 950,000 distinct CDR3 sequences, roughly 29% seen once. Study-wide points: In patients about two months after transplant, alpha-beta T cells reportedly arose from several hundred expanded graft clones. Newly generated T cells supplied most T-cell counts and diversity one year post-transplant. Surviving recipient T cells and thymic progenitors accounted for the high day-60 TCRbeta diversity observed in some patients.

The rearrangement uses TRBV12-3 or TRBV12-4 and TRBJ1-2; TRBD1 aligns across 9 bases. The origin of this receptor is a boy under two years old who had a stem cell transplant for SCID, so the T cells may come from the graft donor. The material sequenced was PBMCs, mostly from graft donor cells, taken 360 days after TCRalphabeta/CD19-depleted stem cell transplant. The CDR3 DNA is TGTGCCAGCAGTCGACAGGGGGTTCCTAACTATGGCTACACCTTC. Translating gives CASSRQGVPNYGYTF.